These T cell receptor beta chains were read from a single sample in a study of T cell repertoires in cytomegalovirus infection. TCRdb re-called the reads with MiXCR, one entry per CDR3 protein. The sample has under 800,000 distinct CDR3 sequences, less than 25% seen once; the top ten hold 6.5% to 10%. Sequenced: CD8+ T cells from PBMCs. The receptors originated from a human donor in good health (CMV status not recorded). Some clones in this sample may be carry-over from other donors' samples. Both conserved end residues are part of each CDR3. The order of the fields is V gene, clone size, J gene, D gene, CDR3 protein, CDR3 DNA. A D gene is named only where the DNA matches it firmly. Expanded clones get a size class; other rows say once, few or many, or leave the size out.

TRBV7-9	many	TRBJ2-6	.	CASSLFGANVLTF	TGTGCCAGCAGCTTGTTTGGGGCCAACGTCCTGACTTTC
TRBV28	many	TRBJ2-4	.	CASRASRDIAGLVKNIQYF	TGTGCCAGCAGGGCGTCCCGGGACATTGCCGGCCTGGTCAAAAACATTCAGTACTTC
TRBV7-8	many	TRBJ2-2	TRBD2	CASWAGGSGELFF	TGTGCCAGCTGGGCGGGGGGGTCCGGGGAGCTGTTTTTT
TRBV6-5	.	TRBJ2-2	.	CASSYPAGFNTGELFF	TGTGCCAGCAGTTACCCCGCAGGCTTCAACACCGGGGAGCTGTTTTTT
TRBV6-5	many	TRBJ2-7	TRBD2	CASSYGTSGSYEQYF	TGTGCCAGCAGTTACGGGACTAGCGGCTCCTACGAGCAGTACTTC
TRBV2	few	TRBJ2-5	TRBD2	CASSEVSGGIEETQYF	TGTGCCAGCAGTGAAGTTAGCGGGGGTATCGAAGAGACCCAGTACTTC
TRBV15	many	TRBJ1-5	.	CATSRDSNTGGGTQPQHF	TGTGCCACCAGCAGAGATTCCAATACCGGGGGGGGGACTCAGCCCCAGCATTTT
TRBV28	once	TRBJ2-3	TRBD2	CASSSPTSGGITTQYF	TGTGCCAGCAGTTCCCCTACTAGCGGGGGGATCACTACGCAGTATTTT
TRBV5-6	.	TRBJ1-1	TRBD1	CASSSKFSLQGALDHTEAFF	TGTGCCAGCAGCTCGAAATTCAGTCTACAGGGGGCCTTGGACCACACTGAAGCTTTCTTT
TRBV7-2	many	TRBJ2-7	.	CASSLYRVLNEQYF	TGTGCCAGCAGCTTGTACAGGGTGTTGAACGAGCAGTACTTC
TRBV20-1	.	TRBJ1-6	TRBD1	CSADRTGGRSSYNSPLYF	TGCAGTGCCGATCGGACAGGGGGTAGGAGCTCCTATAATTCACCCCTCTACTTT
TRBV5-6	many	TRBJ1-4	.	CASSQGGRQILFF	TGTGCCAGCAGCCAGGGAGGACGGCAAATTCTGTTTTTT
TRBV7-9	many	TRBJ2-3	.	CASSPRAGRTDTQYF	TGTGCCAGCAGCCCCCGCGCAGGGCGCACAGATACGCAGTATTTT
TRBV20-1	few	TRBJ2-2	TRBD2	CSARTSWSAAGELFF	TGCAGTGCTCGGACTAGTTGGTCGGCGGCCGGGGAGCTGTTTTTT
TRBV4-1	few	TRBJ1-1	TRBD1	CASSQDREVTGATEAFF	TGCGCCAGCAGCCAAGACAGAGAGGTCACAGGGGCCACTGAAGCTTTCTTT
TRBV7-9	.	TRBJ2-5	.	CASSLAPLPQETQYF	TGTGCCAGCAGCTTAGCCCCCCTCCCTCAAGAGACCCAGTACTTC
TRBV7-9	few	TRBJ1-1	.	CASSLQVAPEAFF	TGTGCCAGCAGCTTGCAGGTAGCCCCTGAAGCTTTCTTT
TRBV7-2	many	TRBJ2-3	TRBD2	CASSLDGSGGDTQYF	TGTGCCAGCAGCTTAGACGGTAGCGGGGGGGATACGCAGTATTTT
TRBV4-3	.	TRBJ1-5	TRBD1	CASSQDPTGANQPQHF	TGCGCCAGCAGCCAAGATCCCACAGGGGCCAATCAGCCCCAGCATTTT
TRBV19	.	TRBJ2-3	.	CASRDKRTISPTDTQYF	TGTGCCAGTAGAGACAAGAGGACAATCTCGCCCACAGATACGCAGTATTTT
TRBV6-2/TRBV6-3	many	TRBJ2-1	TRBD2	CATVLAGGNEQFF	TGTGCCACCGTACTAGCGGGGGGCAATGAGCAGTTCTTC
TRBV7-9	.	TRBJ2-5	.	CASSTPKQETQYF	TGTGCCAGCAGCACCCCGAAACAAGAGACCCAGTACTTC
TRBV6-1	few	TRBJ2-5	.	CASSSNQVPQYF	TGTGCCAGCAGTAGCAACCAGGTCCCCCAGTACTTC
TRBV20-1	few	TRBJ2-5	TRBD2	CSALDGGGPETQYF	TGCAGTGCTCTCGACGGCGGGGGGCCGGAGACCCAGTACTTC
TRBV28	.	TRBJ2-5	TRBD1	CASTSGQVRETQYF	TGTGCCAGCACCTCGGGACAGGTTCGAGAGACCCAGTACTTC
TRBV6-5	few	TRBJ2-5	.	CASSSYEGTQYF	TGTGCCAGCAGTTCCTATGAGGGGACCCAGTACTTC
TRBV7-9	.	TRBJ1-2	TRBD1	CASSRPGQGNYGYTF	TGTGCCAGCAGCCGGCCGGGACAGGGGAACTATGGCTACACCTTC
TRBV2	.	TRBJ2-2	.	CASNMGGRTGELFF	TGTGCCAGCAATATGGGGGGCCGGACCGGGGAGCTGTTTTTT
TRBV12-5	.	TRBJ2-3	.	CASGLVAGPLTADTQYF	TGTGCTAGTGGTTTGGTAGCGGGTCCTCTAACCGCAGATACGCAGTATTTT
TRBV28	.	TRBJ2-5	TRBD2	CASSLGLVGGQETQYF	TGTGCCAGCAGTTTAGGACTAGTGGGGGGCCAAGAGACCCAGTACTTC
TRBV12-3/TRBV12-4	few	TRBJ2-5	TRBD2	CASSWRLSLAEETQYF	TGTGCCAGCAGTTGGCGATTAAGCCTAGCGGAAGAGACCCAGTACTTC
TRBV7-9	.	TRBJ1-1	TRBD1	CASRPEQGANTEAFF	TGTGCCAGCAGACCTGAACAGGGGGCGAACACTGAAGCTTTCTTT
TRBV6-2/TRBV6-3	.	TRBJ1-2	TRBD1	CASSSPGTAYF	TGTGCCAGCAGTTCCCCAGGGACAGCGTACTTC
TRBV5-4	.	TRBJ1-1	.	CASSLDDGAGAEAFF	TGTGCCAGCAGCTTGGATGATGGGGCCGGGGCTGAAGCTTTCTTT
TRBV28	.	TRBJ1-4	TRBD1	CASSYPGTGGPVATNEKLFF	TGTGCCAGCAGTTACCCCGGGACAGGGGGCCCCGTTGCAACTAATGAAAAACTGTTTTTT
TRBV19	many	TRBJ1-1	.	CASSNQRTANTEAFF	TGTGCCAGTTCGAATCAACGGACTGCGAACACTGAAGCTTTCTTT
TRBV29-1	few	TRBJ2-1	TRBD1	CSVDPGQISYNEQFF	TGCAGCGTTGACCCGGGACAGATCTCCTACAATGAGCAGTTCTTC
TRBV19	.	TRBJ2-3	.	CATTRRGAGRTDTQYF	TGTGCCACCACCCGGAGGGGGGCAGGGCGCACAGATACGCAGTATTTT
TRBV20-1	few	TRBJ1-1	TRBD1	CSARDKGQGRNTEAFF	TGCAGTGCTAGAGATAAAGGACAGGGAAGGAACACTGAAGCTTTCTTT
TRBV29-1	few	TRBJ1-2	.	CSVEVTVYGYTF	TGCAGCGTTGAAGTGACGGTATATGGCTACACCTTC
TRBV7-2	many	TRBJ1-1	.	CASSLAHRMNTEAFF	TGTGCCAGCAGCTTAGCTCACAGGATGAACACTGAAGCTTTCTTT